Each of the 12 T cell receptor beta chains below was sequenced from the same sample in a study of blood T cell repertoires in COVID-19. The protocol was immunoSEQ multiplex PCR, while the TCRdb copy is restricted to in-frame clones and leaves out a portion. The table has around 300,000 clones, about 82% seen once. The sample comprised peripheral blood. These receptors originate from a woman aged 50 to 60 with active or convalescent COVID-19.

This clone showed up just a few times. J is TRBJ1-5 and V is TRBV2, with D unclear. The length of the CDR3 is 15 residues. Trimming stripped 2 bases from V and 0 bases from J, with 8 bases between. Germline V lookup: CDR1 SNHLY, CDR2 FYNNEI. The CDR3 DNA sequence: TGTGCCAGCAGTGAATCTTCTTATAGCAATCAGCCCCAGCATTTT. Translating it yields CASSESSYSNQPQHF.

This clone was picked up a small number of times. The chain couples TRBV16 to TRBJ1-1; D not certain. This CDR3 comprises 14 residues. From germline, CDR1 is KGHSY and CDR2 FQNENV. Trimming pared 1 base from V and 1 base from J, leaving 7 bases between. CDR3: CASSQLGPNTEAFF. The CDR3 DNA reads TGTGCCAGCAGCCAATTGGGCCCGAACACTGAAGCTTTCTTT.

V is TRBV18 and J is TRBJ2-7; a weak D match, TRBD1 (5 bases). CDR1 and CDR2 from the germline V gene are KGHSH and LQKENI. V shed 1 base and J shed 3 bases, with 13 bases lying between them. The CDR3 spans 15 residues. The CDR3 bases are TGTGCCAGCTCACCACGGGGCAGTGGGAACTACGAGCAGTACTTC. It translates to CASSPRGSGNYEQYF.

The CDR3 region has the DNA TGCGCCAGCAGGCAAACTAGCGGTCGATCCTACGAGCAGTACTTC. It is translated as CASRQTSGRSYEQYF. The chain uses TRBV23-1 and TRBJ2-7; 8 positions match TRBD2. TRBV23-1 is an ORF for which the function is uncertain. The CDR3 sequence is 15 residues long. The trim removed 6 bases at V and 1 base at J, leaving 8 bases unmatched.

V gene TRBV2 combines with J gene TRBJ1-2, with 7 positions matching TRBD1. Germline lookup yields CDR1 SNHLY and CDR2 FYNNEI. The V gene end was trimmed by 5 bases and the J gene end by 7 bases; junction bases not matched to a gene: 7. The CDR3 covers 13 residues. In DNA, the CDR3 is TGTGCCAGCAGTCGACAGGGACTAGCTGGCTACACCTTC. Encoded protein: CASSRQGLAGYTF.

The rearrangement links TRBV2 to TRBJ1-3; D is uncertain. The V gene's germline CDR1 is SNHLY and CDR2 FYNNEI. The V and J ends lost 6 bases and 0 bases respectively, with 15 bases between them. CDR3 length: 16 amino acids. The CDR3 spells CASSPVGDYSGNTIYF. As DNA, the CDR3 is TGTGCCAGCAGCCCAGTCGGGGATTACTCTGGAAACACCATATATTTT. Full variable domain (outside the CDR3, taken from reference TRBV2 and TRBJ1-3): EPEVTQTPSHQVTQMGQEVILRCVPISNHLYFYWYRQILGQKVEFLVSFYNNEISEKSEIFDDQFSVERPDGSNFTLKIRSTKLEDSAMYFCASSPVGDYSGNTIYFGEGSWLTVV.

The chain is built from TRBV9 and TRBJ2-3, with 9 bases matching TRBD2. The ends lost 7 bases at V and 5 bases at J; junction bases unmatched: 11. The germline gives CDR1 SGDLS, CDR2 YYNGEE. The CDR3 extends over 15 amino acids. CDR3 in DNA: TGTGCCAGCGCCGTTAGCGGGAGCCAGGGAGATACGCAGTATTTT. As protein: CASAVSGSQGDTQYF.

This clone was seen once. V usage is TRBV5-6 and J usage is TRBJ2-2; D call uncertain. The V end was cut by 2 bases, the J end by 3 bases, with 8 bases between. The CDR3 loop spans 14 amino acids. CDR1 is SGHDT, CDR2 YYEEEE, per germline. CDR3 amino acids: CASSFDLYTGELFF. The CDR3 bases are TGTGCCAGCAGCTTTGACTTGTACACCGGGGAGCTGTTTTTT. The whole variable domain, remainder taken from reference TRBV5-6 and TRBJ2-2, is DAGVTQSPTHLIKTRGQQVTLRCSPKSGHDTVSWYQQALGQGPQFIFQYYEEEERQRGNFPDRFSGHQFPNYSSELNVNALLLGDSALYLCASSFDLYTGELFFGEGSRLTVL.

This chain connects TRBV5-6 to TRBJ2-2; the match to TRBD2 covers 9 bases. Germline V gene data show CDR1 as SGHDT and CDR2 as YYEEEE. There are 16 residues in the CDR3. V trimming: 5 bases; J trimming: 4 bases; junction bases outside the gene matches: 9. The CDR3 loop reads CASSYLSGRSTGELFF. The CDR3 DNA reads TGTGCCAGCAGTTATCTTAGCGGGAGATCCACCGGGGAGCTGTTTTTT.

The chain couples TRBV10-1 to TRBJ1-1, with 10 bases lining up with TRBD1. Germline loops: CDR1 WNHNN, CDR2 SYGVQD (reference sequence). V dropped 9 bases and J dropped 4; count of bases not matched to a gene: 5. This CDR3 is built from 13 residues. CDR3 protein: CARGDRGSTEAFF. As DNA, the CDR3 is TGCGCCAGGGGGGACAGGGGATCCACTGAAGCTTTCTTT.

This clone was observed once. The chain combines TRBV11-2 with TRBJ2-3; TRBD2 agrees at 14 bases. V gave up 6 bases and J gave up 5 bases; unmatched junction bases: 4. CDR3 length: 15 residues. Per germline, CDR1 SGHAT and CDR2 FQNNGV. CDR3 nucleotide sequence: TGTGCCAGCAGGGGACTAGCGGGAGCGCAAGATACGCAGTATTTT. Amino acid sequence: CASRGLAGAQDTQYF. The full variable domain, with the rest looked up from reference TRBV11-2 and TRBJ2-3, is EAGVAQSPRYKIIEKRQSVAFWCNPISGHATLYWYQQILGQGPKLLIQFQNNGVVDDSQLPKDRFSAERLKGVDSTLKIQPAKLEDSAVYLCASRGLAGAQDTQYFGPGTRLTVL.

The chain has TRBV29-1 and TRBJ1-1, with a tentative D call TRBD1 (5 bases). V gave up 3 bases and J gave up 3 bases, with 11 bases separating them. Germline V lookup: CDR1 SQVTM, CDR2 ANQGSEA. The CDR3 extends over 13 amino acids. CDR3 protein: CSVDRGDHTEAFF. CDR3 coding DNA: TGCAGCGTTGATCGCGGGGACCACACTGAAGCTTTCTTT.